This note documents a single TCR beta chain sequence. TCRdb's copy holds only in-frame clones and misses some; the assay was immunoSEQ multiplex PCR. The data hold some 460,000 clones, with roughly 87% observed a single time. The entry originates in a study of blood T cell repertoires in COVID-19. Study-wide context: PBMCs, B-cell-depleted T cells, or T cells provided the cDNA or gDNA that made up the material.

Looked up from germline, CDR1 is SGHTA and CDR2 is FQGNSA. The length of the CDR3 is 13 residues. The V end was cut by 3 bases, the J end by 4 bases, with 9 bases between. Participants' own reports of clinical history determined their cohort assignment. The source of this sequence is a woman between 18 and 29 years old who had recovered from COVID-19. The material sequenced was PBMCs or T cells enriched from blood (not recorded which). The gene calls are TRBV7-2 and TRBJ1-2; D may be TRBD1 (5 bases). For the CDR3, the DNA is TGTGCCAGCAGCTTCGACAGCACCTATGGCTACACCTTC. Amino acids: CASSFDSTYGYTF.